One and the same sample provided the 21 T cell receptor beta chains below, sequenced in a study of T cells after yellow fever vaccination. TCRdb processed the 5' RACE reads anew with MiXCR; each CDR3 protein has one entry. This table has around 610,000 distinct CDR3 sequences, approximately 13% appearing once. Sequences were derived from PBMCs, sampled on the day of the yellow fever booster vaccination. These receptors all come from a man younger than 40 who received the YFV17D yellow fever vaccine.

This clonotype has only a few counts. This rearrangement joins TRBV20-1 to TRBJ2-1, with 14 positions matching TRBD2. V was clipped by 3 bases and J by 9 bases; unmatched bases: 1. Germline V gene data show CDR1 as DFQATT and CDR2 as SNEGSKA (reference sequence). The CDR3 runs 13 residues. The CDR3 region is CSARGLAGAEQFF. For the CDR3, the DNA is TGCAGTGCTAGGGGACTAGCGGGAGCTGAGCAGTTCTTC.

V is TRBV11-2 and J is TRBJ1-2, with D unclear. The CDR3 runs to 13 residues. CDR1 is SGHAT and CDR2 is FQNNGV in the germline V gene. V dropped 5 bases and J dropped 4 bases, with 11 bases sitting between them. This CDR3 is CASSPSGSYGYTF. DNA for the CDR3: TGTGCCAGCAGCCCGTCGGGGAGCTATGGCTACACCTTC.

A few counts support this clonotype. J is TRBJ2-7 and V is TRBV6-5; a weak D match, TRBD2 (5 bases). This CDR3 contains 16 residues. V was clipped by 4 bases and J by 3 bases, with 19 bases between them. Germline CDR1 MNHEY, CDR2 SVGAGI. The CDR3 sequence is CASSSSRTGSLYEQYF. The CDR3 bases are TGTGCCAGCAGTTCGTCCCGGACGGGATCCCTCTACGAGCAGTACTTC.

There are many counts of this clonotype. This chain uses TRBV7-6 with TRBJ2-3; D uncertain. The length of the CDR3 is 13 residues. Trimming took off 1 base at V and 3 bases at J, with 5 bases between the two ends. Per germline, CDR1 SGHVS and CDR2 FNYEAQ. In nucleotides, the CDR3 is TGTGCCAGCAGCTTAGTTGTGACAGATACGCAGTATTTT. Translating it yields CASSLVVTDTQYF.

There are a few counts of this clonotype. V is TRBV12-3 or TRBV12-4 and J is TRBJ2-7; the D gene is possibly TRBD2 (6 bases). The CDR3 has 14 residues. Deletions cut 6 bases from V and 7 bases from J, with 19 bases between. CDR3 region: CASRFDSGSGEQYF. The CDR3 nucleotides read TGTGCCAGCAGATTCGATAGCGGATCGGGGGAGCAGTACTTC.

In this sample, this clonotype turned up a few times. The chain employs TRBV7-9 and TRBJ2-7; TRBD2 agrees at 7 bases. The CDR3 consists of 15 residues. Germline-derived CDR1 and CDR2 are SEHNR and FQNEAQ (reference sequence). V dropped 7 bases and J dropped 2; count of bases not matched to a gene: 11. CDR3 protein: CASTSSREWAYEQYF. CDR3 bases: TGTGCCAGCACCTCCTCGCGGGAGTGGGCCTACGAGCAGTACTTC.

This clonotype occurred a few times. CDR3 in amino acids: CASSLRTSGRAGTYEQYF. The CDR3 DNA reads as TGTGCCAGCAGCTTACGGACTAGCGGGAGGGCGGGCACCTACGAGCAGTACTTC. The V call is TRBV11-2, the J call TRBJ2-7, with 15 bases lining up with TRBD2. V lost 2 bases to trimming and J lost 2 bases; unmatched junction nucleotides: 7. Germline-derived CDR1 and CDR2 are SGHAT and FQNNGV. The CDR3 is made up of 18 amino acids.

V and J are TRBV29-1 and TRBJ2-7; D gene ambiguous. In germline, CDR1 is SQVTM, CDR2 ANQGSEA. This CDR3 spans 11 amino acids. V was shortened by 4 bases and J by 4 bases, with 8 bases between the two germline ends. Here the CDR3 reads CSVVAVYEQYF. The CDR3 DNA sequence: TGCAGCGTTGTCGCGGTGTACGAGCAGTACTTC.

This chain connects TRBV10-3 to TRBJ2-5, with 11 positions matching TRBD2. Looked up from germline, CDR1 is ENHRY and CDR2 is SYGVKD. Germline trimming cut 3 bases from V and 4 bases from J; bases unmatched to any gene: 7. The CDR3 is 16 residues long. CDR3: CAISDATSGSGETQYF. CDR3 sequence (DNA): TGTGCCATCAGTGACGCCACTAGCGGGAGCGGAGAGACCCAGTACTTC.

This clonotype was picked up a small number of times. CDR3 region: CASSVSTGGIDTQYF. DNA for the CDR3: TGTGCCAGCAGCGTATCGACAGGGGGTATAGATACGCAGTATTTT. This chain uses TRBV9 with TRBJ2-3; 9 positions match TRBD1. Germline CDR1 reads SGDLS; CDR2 reads YYNGEE. This CDR3 spans 15 amino acids. The J segment lost 5 bases and the V segment lost 1 base, leaving 5 bases of the junction unmatched.

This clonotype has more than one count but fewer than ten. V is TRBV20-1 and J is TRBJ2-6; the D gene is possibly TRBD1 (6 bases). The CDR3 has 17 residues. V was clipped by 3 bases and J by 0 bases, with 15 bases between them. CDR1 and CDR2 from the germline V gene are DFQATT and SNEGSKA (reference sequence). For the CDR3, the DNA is TGCAGTGCTAGTCAGGGGCCAAGGCTCTCTGGGGCCAACGTCCTGACTTTC. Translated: CSASQGPRLSGANVLTF.

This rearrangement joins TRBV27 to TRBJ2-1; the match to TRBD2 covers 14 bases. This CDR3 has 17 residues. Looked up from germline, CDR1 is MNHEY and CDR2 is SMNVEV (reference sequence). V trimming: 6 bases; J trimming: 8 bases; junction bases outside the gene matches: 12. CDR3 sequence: CASRGGTSGSRQHEQFF. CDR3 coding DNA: TGTGCCAGCAGGGGAGGGACTAGCGGGAGTAGGCAACATGAGCAGTTCTTC.

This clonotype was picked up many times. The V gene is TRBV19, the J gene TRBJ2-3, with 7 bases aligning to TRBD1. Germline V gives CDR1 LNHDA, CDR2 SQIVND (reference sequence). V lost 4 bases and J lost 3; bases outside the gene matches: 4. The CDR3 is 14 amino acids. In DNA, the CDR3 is TGTGCCAGTAGTACCCGGGACAGAACAGATACGCAGTATTTT. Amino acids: CASSTRDRTDTQYF. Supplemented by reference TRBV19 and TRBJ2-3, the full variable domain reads DGGITQSPKYLFRKEGQNVTLSCEQNLNHDAMYWYRQDPGQGLRLIYYSQIVNDFQKGDIAEGYSVSREKKESFPLTVTSAQKNPTAFYLCASSTRDRTDTQYFGPGTRLTVL.

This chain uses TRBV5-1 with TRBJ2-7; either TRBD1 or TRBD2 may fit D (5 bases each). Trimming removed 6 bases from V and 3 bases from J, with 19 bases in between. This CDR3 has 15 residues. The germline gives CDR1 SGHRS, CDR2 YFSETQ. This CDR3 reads CASISLRDPYYEQYF. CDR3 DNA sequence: TGCGCCAGCATCAGTCTCCGGGACCCTTACTACGAGCAGTACTTC.

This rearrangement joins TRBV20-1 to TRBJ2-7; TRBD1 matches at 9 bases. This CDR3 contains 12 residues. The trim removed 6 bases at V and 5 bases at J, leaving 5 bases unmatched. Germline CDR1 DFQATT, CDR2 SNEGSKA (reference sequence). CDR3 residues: CSATGQGHEQYF. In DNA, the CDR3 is TGCAGTGCAACGGGACAGGGCCACGAGCAGTACTTC.

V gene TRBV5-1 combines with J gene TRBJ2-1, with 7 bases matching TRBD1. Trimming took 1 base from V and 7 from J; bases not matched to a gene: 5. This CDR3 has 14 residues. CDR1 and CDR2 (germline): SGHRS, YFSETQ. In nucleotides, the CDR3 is TGCGCCAGCAGCTTGAGAGGGGGCCTGAATGAGCAGTTCTTC. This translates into CASSLRGGLNEQFF.

The CDR3 nucleotides are TGCGCCAGCAGCCTCCAGGGGAACGAAAAACTGTTTTTT. Translated, it gives CASSLQGNEKLFF. V is TRBV5-1 and J is TRBJ1-4, with D possibly being TRBD1 (6 bases). CDR3 length: 13 amino acids. V gave up 4 bases and J gave up 8 bases, with 12 bases separating them. CDR1 is SGHRS, CDR2 YFSETQ, per germline.

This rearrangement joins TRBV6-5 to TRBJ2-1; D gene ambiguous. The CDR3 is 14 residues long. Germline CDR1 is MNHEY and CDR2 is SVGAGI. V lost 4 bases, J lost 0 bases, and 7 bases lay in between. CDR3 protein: CASSSAPSYNEQFF. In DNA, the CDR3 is TGTGCCAGCAGTTCCGCACCCTCCTACAATGAGCAGTTCTTC.

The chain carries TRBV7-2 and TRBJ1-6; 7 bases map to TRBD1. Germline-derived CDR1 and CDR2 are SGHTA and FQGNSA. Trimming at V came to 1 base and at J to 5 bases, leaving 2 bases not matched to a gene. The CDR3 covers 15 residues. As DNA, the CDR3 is TGTGCCAGCAGCTTAGAAGGGACAGATAATTCACCCCTCCACTTT. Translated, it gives CASSLEGTDNSPLHF.

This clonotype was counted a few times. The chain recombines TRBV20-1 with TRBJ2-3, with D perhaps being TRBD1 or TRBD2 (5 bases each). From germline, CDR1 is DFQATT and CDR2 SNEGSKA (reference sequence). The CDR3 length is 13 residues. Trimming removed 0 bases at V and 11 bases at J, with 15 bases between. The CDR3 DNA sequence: TGCAGTGCTAGAGATCGGGGCAGGGTAAAGCAGTATTTT. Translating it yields CSARDRGRVKQYF.

The DNA for the CDR3 is TGTGCCAGCAGCAGCAGAGATAGTGGGAATGAGCAGTTCTTC. It is translated as CASSSRDSGNEQFF. The V gene is TRBV4-2, the J gene TRBJ2-1, with D uncertain. Trimming removed 5 bases from V and 7 bases from J, with 15 bases in between. Per germline, CDR1 LGHNA and CDR2 YNFKEQ. The CDR3 runs 14 residues.